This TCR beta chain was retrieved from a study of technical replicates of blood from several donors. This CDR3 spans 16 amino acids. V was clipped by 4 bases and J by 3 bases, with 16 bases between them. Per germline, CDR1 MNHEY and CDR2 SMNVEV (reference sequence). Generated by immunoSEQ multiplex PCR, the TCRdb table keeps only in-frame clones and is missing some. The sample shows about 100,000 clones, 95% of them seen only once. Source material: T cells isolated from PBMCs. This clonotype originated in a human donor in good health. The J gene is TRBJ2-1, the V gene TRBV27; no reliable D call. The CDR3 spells CASSYFTGVVYNEQFF. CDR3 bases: TGTGCCAGCAGTTATTTTACGGGTGTTGTCTACAATGAGCAGTTCTTC.